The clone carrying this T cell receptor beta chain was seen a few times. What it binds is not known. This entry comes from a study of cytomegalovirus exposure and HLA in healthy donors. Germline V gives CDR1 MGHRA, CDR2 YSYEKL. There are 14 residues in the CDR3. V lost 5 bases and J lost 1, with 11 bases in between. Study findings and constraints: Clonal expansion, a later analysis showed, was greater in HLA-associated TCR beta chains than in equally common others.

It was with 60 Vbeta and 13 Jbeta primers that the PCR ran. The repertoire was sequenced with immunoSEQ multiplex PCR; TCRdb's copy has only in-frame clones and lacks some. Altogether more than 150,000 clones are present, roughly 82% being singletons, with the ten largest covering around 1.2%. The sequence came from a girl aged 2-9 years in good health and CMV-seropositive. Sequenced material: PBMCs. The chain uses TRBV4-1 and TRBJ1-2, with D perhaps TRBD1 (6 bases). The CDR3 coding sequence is TGCGCCAGCAGCACAGGGCGTATTAACTATGGCTACACCTTC. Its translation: CASSTGRINYGYTF.